The clone carrying this TCR beta chain has just a few counts. The antigen remains unidentified. This sample's treatment: approximately nine-day PBMC culture with coronavirus spike peptide pools or control peptides (ViraFEST assay). The V and J ends lost 3 bases and 5 bases respectively, with 13 bases between them. The CDR3 has 13 amino acids. CDR1 and CDR2 from the germline V gene are DFQATT and SNEGSKA (reference sequence). The Oncomine TCR Beta short-read assay sequenced DNA from cultured CD4+ T cells. TCRdb reanalysed the PCR reads using MiXCR and keeps one entry per CDR3 protein. The table has approximately 4,100 distinct CDR3 sequences, roughly 13% seen once. The sample comes from a study of vaccination and CD4 T cells after COVID-19. Study overall: Collection of post-vaccine samples followed dose two by a median roughly 72 days, spanning a range of 14 to 241. The peptides that stimulated the cells were overlapping spike peptides from SARS-CoV-2, HCoV-NL63, HCoV-OC43 and HCoV-229E.

The sequencing sample was made of CD4+ T cells from blood, cultured in vitro. This TCR came from a human donor who had recovered from COVID-19. The chain has TRBV20-1 and TRBJ1-1; D is uncertain. The chain's CDR3 is CSASVGRGTEAFF. The CDR3 region has the DNA TGCAGTGCTAGTGTCGGACGAGGTACTGAAGCTTTCTTT.